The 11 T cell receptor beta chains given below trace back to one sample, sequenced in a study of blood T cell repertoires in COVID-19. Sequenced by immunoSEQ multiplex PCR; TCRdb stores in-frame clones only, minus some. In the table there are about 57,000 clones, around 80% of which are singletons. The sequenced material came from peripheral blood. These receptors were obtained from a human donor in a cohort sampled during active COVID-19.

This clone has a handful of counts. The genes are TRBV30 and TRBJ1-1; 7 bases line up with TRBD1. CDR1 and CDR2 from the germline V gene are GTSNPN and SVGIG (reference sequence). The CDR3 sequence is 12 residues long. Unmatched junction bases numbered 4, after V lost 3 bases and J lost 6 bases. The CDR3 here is CAWRETGPEAFF. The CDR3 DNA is TGTGCCTGGAGGGAGACAGGGCCTGAAGCTTTCTTT.

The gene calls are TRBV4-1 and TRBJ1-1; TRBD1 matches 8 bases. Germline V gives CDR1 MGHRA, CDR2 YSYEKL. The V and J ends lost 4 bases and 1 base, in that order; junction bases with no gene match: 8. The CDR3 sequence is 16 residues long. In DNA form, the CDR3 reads TGCGCCAGCAGCCCGGGGACAGGCGGCAGGAACACTGAAGCTTTCTTT. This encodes CASSPGTGGRNTEAFF.

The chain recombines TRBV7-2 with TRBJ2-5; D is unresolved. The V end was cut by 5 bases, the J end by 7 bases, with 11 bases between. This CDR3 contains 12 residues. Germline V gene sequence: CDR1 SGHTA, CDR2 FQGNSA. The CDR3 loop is CASSPQSVTQYF. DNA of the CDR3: TGTGCCAGCAGCCCCCAGTCCGTGACCCAGTACTTC.

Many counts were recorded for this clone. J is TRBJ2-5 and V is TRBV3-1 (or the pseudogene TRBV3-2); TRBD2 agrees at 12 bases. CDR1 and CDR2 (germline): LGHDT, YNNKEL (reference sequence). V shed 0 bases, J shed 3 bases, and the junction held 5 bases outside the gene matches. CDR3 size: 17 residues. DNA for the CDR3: TGTGCCAGCAGCCAAGATACTAGACTAGCGGGAGAAGAGACCCAGTACTTC. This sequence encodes CASSQDTRLAGEETQYF.

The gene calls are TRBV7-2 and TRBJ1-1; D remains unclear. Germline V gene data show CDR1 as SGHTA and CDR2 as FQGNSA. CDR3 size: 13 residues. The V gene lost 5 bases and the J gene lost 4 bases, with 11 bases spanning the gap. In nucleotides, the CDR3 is TGTGCCAGCAGCCCAGAGGCCGGCACTGAAGCTTTCTTT. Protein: CASSPEAGTEAFF.

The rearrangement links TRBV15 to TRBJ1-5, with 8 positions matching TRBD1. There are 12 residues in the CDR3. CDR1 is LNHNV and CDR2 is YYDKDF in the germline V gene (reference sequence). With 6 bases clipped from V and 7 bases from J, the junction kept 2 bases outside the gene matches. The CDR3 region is CATRQGGQPQHF. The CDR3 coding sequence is TGTGCCACCAGACAGGGGGGGCAGCCCCAGCATTTT. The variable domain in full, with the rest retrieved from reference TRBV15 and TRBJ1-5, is DAMVIQNPRYQVTQFGKPVTLSCSQTLNHNVMYWYQQKSSQAPKLLFHYYDKDFNNEADTPDNFQSRRPNTSFCFLDIRSPGLGDTAMYLCATRQGGQPQHFGDGTRLSIL.

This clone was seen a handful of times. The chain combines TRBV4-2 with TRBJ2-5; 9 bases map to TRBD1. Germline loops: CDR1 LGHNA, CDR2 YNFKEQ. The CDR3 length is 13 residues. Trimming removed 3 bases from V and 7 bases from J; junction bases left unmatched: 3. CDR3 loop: CASSQGQGGTQYF. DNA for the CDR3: TGTGCCAGCAGCCAGGGACAGGGAGGGACCCAGTACTTC.

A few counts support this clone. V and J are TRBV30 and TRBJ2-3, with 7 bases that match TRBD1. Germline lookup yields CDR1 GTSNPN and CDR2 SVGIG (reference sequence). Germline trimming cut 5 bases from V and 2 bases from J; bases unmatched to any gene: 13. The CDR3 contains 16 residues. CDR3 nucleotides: TGTGCCTGGGCCCGACAGGGCCCAGGCAACACAGATACGCAGTATTTT. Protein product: CAWARQGPGNTDTQYF.

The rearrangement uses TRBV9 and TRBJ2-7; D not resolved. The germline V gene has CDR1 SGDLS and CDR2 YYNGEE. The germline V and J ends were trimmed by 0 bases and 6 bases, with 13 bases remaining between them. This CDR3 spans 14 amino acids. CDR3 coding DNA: TGTGCCAGCAGCGTAGGTAATCAACGTAGCGAGCAGTACTTC. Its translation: CASSVGNQRSEQYF.

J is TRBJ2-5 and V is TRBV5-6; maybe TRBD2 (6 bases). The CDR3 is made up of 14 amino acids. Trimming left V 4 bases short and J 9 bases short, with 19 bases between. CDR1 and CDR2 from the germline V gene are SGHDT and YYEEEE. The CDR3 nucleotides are TGTGCCAGCAGCGGCCCGGTAACCGGCGGGGCCCAGTACTTC. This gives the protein CASSGPVTGGAQYF.

The CDR3 loop reads CAISESYYPPENEQYF. CDR3 DNA sequence: TGTGCCATCAGTGAGTCTTATTACCCACCGGAGAACGAGCAGTACTTC. The genes are TRBV10-3 and TRBJ2-7; D not resolved. The CDR3 is 16 residues long. V was trimmed by 0 bases and J by 5 bases, leaving 17 bases between them. Germline V CDR1 and CDR2: ENHRY, SYGVKD.